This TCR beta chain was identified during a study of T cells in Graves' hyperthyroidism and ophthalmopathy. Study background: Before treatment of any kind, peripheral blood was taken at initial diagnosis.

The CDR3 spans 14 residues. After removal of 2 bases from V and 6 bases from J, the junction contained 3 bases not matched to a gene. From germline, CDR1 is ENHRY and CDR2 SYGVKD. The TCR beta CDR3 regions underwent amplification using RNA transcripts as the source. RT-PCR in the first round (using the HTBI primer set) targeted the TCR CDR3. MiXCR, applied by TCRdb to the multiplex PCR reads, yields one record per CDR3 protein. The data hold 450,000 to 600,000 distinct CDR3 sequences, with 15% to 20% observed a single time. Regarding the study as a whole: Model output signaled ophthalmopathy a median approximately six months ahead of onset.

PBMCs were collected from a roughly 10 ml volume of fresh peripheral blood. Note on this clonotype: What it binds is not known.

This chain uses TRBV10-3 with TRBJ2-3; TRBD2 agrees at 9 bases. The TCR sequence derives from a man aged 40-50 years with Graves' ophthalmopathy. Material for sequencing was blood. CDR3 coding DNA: TGTGCCATCAGTGAGCTCAGCGGGGGGGATACGCAGTATTTT. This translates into CAISELSGGDTQYF.